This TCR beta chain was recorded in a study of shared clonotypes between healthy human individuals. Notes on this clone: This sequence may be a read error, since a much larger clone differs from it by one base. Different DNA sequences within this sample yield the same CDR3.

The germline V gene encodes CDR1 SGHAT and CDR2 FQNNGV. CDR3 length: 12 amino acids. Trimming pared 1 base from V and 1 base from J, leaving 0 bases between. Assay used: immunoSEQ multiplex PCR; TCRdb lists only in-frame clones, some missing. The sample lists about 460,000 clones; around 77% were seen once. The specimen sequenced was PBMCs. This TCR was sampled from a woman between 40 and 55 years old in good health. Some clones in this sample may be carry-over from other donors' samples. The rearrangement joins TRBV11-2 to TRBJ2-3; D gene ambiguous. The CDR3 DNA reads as TGTGCCAGCAGCTTAGGCACAGATACGCAGTATTTT. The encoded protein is CASSLGTDTQYF.